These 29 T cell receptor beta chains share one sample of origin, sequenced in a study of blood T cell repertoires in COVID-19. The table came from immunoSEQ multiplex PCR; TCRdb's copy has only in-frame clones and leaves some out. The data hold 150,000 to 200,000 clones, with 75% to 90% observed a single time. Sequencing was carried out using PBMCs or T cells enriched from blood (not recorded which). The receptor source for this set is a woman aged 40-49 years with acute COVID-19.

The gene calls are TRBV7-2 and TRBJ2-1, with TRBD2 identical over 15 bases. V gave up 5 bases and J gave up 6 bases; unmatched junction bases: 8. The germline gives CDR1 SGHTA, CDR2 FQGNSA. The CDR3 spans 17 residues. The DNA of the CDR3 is TGTGCCAGCAGCGTAGGACTAGCGGGGGGGCGTAGCAATGAGCAGTTCTTC. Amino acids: CASSVGLAGGRSNEQFF.

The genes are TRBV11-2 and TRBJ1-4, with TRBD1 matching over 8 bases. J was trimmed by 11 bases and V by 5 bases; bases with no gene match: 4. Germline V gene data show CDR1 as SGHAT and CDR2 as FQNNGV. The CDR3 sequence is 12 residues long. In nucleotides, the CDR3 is TGTGCCAGCAGCGTACAGGGGGACAAACTGTTTTTT. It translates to CASSVQGDKLFF.

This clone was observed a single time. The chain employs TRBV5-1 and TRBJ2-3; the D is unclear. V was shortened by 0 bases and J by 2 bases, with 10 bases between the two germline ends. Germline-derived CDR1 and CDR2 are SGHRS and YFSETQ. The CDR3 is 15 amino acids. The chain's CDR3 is CASSLVRADTDTQYF. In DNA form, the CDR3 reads TGCGCCAGCAGCTTGGTTCGCGCCGACACAGATACGCAGTATTTT.

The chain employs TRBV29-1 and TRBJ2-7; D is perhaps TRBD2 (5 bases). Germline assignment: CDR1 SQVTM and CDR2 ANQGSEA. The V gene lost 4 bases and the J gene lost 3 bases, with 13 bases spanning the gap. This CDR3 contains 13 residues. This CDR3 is CSVGSGLSYEQYF. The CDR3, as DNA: TGCAGCGTTGGTTCCGGACTCAGCTACGAGCAGTACTTC.

The DNA of the CDR3 is TGTGCCGCAAGCCAGGTGGACTCCTACGAGCAGTACTTC. Amino acids: CAASQVDSYEQYF. The chain recombines TRBV6-5 with TRBJ2-7; the D is unclear. The ends were cut back, 11 bases at V and 0 bases at J, with 14 bases in the middle. The CDR3 loop spans 13 amino acids. Germline V gives CDR1 MNHEY, CDR2 SVGAGI.

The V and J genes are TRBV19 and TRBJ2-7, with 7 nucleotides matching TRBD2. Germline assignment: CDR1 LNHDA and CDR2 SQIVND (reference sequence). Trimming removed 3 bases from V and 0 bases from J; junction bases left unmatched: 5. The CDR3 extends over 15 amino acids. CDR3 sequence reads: CASSIRGGSSYEQYF. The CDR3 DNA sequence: TGTGCCAGTAGTATCCGGGGCGGGAGCTCCTACGAGCAGTACTTC. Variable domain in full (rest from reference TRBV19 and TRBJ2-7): DGGITQSPKYLFRKEGQNVTLSCEQNLNHDAMYWYRQDPGQGLRLIYYSQIVNDFQKGDIAEGYSVSREKKESFPLTVTSAQKNPTAFYLCASSIRGGSSYEQYFGPGTRLTVT.

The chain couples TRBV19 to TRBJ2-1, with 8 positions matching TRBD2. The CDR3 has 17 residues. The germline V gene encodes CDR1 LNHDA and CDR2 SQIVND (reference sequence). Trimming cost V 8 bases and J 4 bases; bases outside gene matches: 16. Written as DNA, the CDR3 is TGTGCCAGTCGCCAGAGGGGGAGCGGGGGTGAATACAATGAGCAGTTCTTC. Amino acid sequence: CASRQRGSGGEYNEQFF. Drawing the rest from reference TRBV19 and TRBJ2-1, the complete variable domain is DGGITQSPKYLFRKEGQNVTLSCEQNLNHDAMYWYRQDPGQGLRLIYYSQIVNDFQKGDIAEGYSVSREKKESFPLTVTSAQKNPTAFYLCASRQRGSGGEYNEQFFGPGTRLTVL.

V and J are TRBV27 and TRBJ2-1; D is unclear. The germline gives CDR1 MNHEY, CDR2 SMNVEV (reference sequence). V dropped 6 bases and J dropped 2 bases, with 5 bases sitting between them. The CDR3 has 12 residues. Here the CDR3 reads CASSPTYNEQFF. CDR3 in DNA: TGTGCCAGCAGCCCAACCTACAATGAGCAGTTCTTC.

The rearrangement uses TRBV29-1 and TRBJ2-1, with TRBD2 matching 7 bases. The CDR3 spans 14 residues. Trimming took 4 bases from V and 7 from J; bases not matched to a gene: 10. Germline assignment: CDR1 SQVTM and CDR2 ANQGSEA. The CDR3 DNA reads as TGCAGCGTTGTTCCAGCGGGAATGGGTAATGAGCAGTTCTTC. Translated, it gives CSVVPAGMGNEQFF.

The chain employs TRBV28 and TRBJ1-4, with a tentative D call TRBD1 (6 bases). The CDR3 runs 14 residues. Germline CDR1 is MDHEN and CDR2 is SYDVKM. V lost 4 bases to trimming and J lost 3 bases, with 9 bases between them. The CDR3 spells CASSSYRANEKLFF. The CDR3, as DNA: TGTGCCAGCAGTTCTTACAGGGCTAATGAAAAACTGTTTTTT. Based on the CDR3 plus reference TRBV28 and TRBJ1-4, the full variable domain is DVKVTQSSRYLVKRTGEKVFLECVQDMDHENMFWYRQDPGLGLRLIYFSYDVKMKEKGDIPEGYSVSREKKERFSLILESASTNQTSMYLCASSSYRANEKLFFGSGTQLSVL.

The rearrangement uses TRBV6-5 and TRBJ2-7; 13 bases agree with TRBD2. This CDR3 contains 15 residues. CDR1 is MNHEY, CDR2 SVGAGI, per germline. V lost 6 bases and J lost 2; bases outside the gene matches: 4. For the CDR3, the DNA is TGTGCCAGCAGAAAACTAGCGGGGGGGACCTACGAGCAGTACTTC. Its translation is CASRKLAGGTYEQYF.

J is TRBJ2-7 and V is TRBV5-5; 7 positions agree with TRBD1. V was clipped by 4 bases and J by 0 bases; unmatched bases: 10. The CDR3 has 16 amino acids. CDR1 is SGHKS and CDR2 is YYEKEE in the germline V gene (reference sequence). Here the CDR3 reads CASSPLFGTDSYEQYF. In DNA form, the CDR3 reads TGTGCCAGCAGCCCCCTCTTCGGGACAGACTCCTACGAGCAGTACTTC.

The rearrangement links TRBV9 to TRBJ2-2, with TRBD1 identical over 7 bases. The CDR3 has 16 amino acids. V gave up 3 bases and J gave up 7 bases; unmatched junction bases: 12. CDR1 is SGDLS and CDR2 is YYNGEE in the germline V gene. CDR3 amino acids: CASSAAIGTANGELFF. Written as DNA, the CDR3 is TGTGCCAGCAGCGCAGCGATCGGGACAGCGAACGGGGAGCTGTTTTTT. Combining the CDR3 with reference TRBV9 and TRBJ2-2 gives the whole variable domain DSGVTQTPKHLITATGQRVTLRCSPRSGDLSVYWYQQSLDQGLQFLIQYYNGEERAKGNILERFSAQQFPDLHSELNLSSLELGDSALYFCASSAAIGTANGELFFGEGSRLTVL.

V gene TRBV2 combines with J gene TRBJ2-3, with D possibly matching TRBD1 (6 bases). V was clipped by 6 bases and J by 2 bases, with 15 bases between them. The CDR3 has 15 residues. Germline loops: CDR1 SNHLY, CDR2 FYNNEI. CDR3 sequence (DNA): TGTGCCAGCAGCGTAGACAGGCGGTACACAGATACGCAGTATTTT. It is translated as CASSVDRRYTDTQYF.

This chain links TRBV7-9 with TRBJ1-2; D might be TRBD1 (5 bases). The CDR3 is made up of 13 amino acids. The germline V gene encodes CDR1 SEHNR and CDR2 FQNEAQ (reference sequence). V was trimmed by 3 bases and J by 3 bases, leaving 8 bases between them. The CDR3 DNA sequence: TGTGCCAGCAGCTTGGGGCCTGACTATGGCTACACCTTC. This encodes CASSLGPDYGYTF.

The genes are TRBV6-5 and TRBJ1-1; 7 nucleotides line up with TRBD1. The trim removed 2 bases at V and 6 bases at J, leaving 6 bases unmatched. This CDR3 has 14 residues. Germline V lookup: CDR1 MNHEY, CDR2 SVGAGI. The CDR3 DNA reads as TGTGCCAGCAGTTACGGCAGGGGGAGTTCTGAAGCTTTCTTT. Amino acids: CASSYGRGSSEAFF.

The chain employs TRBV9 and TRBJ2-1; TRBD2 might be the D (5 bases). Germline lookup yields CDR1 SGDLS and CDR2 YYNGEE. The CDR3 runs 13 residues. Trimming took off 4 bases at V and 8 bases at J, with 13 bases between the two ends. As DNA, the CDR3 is TGTGCCAGCAGCACAGAGGGTTATGATGAGCAGTTCTTC. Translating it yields CASSTEGYDEQFF.

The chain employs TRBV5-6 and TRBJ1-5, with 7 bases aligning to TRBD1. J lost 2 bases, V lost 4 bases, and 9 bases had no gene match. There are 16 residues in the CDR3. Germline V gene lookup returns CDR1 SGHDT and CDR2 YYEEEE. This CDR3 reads CASSRATGVGNQPQHF. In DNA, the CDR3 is TGTGCCAGCAGCCGAGCTACAGGGGTCGGCAATCAGCCCCAGCATTTT.

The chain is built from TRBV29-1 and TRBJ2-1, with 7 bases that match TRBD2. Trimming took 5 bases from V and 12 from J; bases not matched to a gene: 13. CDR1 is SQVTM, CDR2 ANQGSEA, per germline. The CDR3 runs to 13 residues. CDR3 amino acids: CSVLGGGGPGQFF. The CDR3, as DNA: TGCAGCGTTCTTGGCGGGGGAGGCCCTGGGCAGTTCTTC.

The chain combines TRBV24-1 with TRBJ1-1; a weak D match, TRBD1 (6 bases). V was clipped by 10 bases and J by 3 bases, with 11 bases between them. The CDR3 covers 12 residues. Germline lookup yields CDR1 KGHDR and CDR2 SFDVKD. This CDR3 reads CATKGGDTEAFF. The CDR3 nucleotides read TGTGCCACGAAGGGGGGGGACACTGAAGCTTTCTTT.

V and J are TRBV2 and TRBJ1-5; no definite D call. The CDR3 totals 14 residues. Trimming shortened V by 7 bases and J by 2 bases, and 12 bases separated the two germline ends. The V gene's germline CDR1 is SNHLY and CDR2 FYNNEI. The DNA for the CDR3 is TGTGCCAGCAAGGAGGGTGAGGGCAATCAGCCCCAGCATTTT. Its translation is CASKEGEGNQPQHF.

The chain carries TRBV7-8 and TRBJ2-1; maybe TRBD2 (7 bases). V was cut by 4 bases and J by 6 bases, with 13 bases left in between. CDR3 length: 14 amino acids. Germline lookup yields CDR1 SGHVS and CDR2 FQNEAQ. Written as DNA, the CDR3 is TGTGCCAGCAGCTCGCCCCGGGGGGCCAATGAGCAGTTCTTC. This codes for CASSSPRGANEQFF.

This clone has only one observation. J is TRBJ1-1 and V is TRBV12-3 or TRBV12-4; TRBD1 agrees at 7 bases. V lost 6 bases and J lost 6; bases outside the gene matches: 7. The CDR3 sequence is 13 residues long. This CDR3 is CASSLTGTAEAFF. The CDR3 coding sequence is TGTGCCAGCAGCCTGACCGGGACAGCTGAAGCTTTCTTT.

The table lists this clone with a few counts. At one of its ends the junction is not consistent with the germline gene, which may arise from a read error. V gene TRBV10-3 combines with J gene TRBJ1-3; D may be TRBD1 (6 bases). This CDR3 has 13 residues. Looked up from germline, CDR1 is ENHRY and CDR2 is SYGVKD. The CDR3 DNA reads TGTGCCACCAGTGACAGGTCAGAAAACACCATATATTTT. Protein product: CATSDRSENTIYF.

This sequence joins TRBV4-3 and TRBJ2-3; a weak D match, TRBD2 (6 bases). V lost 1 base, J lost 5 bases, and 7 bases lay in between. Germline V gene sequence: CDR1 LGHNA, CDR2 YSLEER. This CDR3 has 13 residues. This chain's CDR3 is CASSQGLGDTQYF. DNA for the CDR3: TGCGCCAGCAGCCAAGGACTAGGAGATACGCAGTATTTT.

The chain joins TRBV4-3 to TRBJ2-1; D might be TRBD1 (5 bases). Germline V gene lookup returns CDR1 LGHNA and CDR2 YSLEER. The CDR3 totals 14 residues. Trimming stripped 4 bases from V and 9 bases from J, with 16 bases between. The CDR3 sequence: CASSPQVRGGEQFF. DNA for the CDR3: TGCGCCAGCAGCCCTCAAGTAAGGGGCGGTGAGCAGTTCTTC.

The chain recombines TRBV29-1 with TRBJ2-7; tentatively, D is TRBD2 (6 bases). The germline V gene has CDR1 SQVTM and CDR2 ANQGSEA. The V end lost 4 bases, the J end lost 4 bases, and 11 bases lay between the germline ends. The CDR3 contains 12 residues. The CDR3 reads CSVGRLGYEQYF. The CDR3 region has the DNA TGCAGCGTTGGTAGACTAGGGTACGAGCAGTACTTC.

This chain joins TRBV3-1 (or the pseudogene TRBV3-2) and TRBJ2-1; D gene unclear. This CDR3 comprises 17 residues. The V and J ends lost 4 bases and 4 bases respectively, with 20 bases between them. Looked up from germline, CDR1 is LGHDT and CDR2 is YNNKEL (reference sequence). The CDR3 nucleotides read TGTGCCAGCAGCCCCCGAGAGGCGACCATACTATACAATGAGCAGTTCTTC. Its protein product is CASSPREATILYNEQFF.

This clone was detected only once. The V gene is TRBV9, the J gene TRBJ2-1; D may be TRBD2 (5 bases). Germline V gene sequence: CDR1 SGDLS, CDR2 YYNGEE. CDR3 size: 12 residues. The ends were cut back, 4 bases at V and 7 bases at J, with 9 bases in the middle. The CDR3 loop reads CASSTGLNEQFF. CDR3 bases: TGTGCCAGCAGCACCGGACTTAATGAGCAGTTCTTC.